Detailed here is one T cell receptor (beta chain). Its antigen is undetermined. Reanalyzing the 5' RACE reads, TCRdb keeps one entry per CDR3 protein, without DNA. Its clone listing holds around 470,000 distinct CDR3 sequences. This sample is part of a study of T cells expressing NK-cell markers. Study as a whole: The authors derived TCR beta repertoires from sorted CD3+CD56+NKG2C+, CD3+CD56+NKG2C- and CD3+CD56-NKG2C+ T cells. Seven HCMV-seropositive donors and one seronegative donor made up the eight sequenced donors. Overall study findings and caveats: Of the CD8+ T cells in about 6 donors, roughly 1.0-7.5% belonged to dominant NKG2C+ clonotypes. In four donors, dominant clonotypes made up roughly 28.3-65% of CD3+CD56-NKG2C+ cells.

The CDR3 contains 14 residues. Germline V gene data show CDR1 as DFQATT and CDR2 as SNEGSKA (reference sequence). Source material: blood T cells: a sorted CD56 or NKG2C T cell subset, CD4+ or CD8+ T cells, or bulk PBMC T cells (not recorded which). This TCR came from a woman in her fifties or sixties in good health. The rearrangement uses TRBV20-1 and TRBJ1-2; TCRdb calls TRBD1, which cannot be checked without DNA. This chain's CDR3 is CSARGLKTNYGYTF.